This T cell receptor (beta chain) was obtained from a study of blood T cell repertoires in COVID-19. CDR3 size: 15 residues. CDR1 and CDR2 from the germline V gene are SGHAT and FQNNGV. V was shortened by 1 base and J by 9 bases, with 16 bases between the two germline ends. The table came from immunoSEQ multiplex PCR; TCRdb's copy has only in-frame clones and leaves some out. The table lists approximately 110,000 clones, roughly nine tenths of them singletons. The chain couples TRBV11-2 to TRBJ2-1; D is possibly TRBD1 (5 bases). The clonotype was recovered from a woman older than 75 with acute or convalescent COVID-19. Sequenced material: peripheral blood. The CDR3 here is CASSLGLRSDSEQFF. In nucleotides, the CDR3 is TGTGCCAGCAGCTTAGGGCTACGAAGTGACAGTGAGCAGTTCTTC. The full variable domain, its missing parts supplied by reference TRBV11-2 and TRBJ2-1, is EAGVAQSPRYKIIEKRQSVAFWCNPISGHATLYWYQQILGQGPKLLIQFQNNGVVDDSQLPKDRFSAERLKGVDSTLKIQPAKLEDSAVYLCASSLGLRSDSEQFFGPGTRLTVL.